The 12 T cell receptor beta chains reported below all come from one sample, sequenced in a study of tumor-infiltrating lymphocytes in primary liver carcinoma (TCRdb year 2017). Without any cell sorting, total RNA and DNA were co-extracted from about 20-30 mg of bulk tissue using the AllPrep DNA/RNA mini kit. The reads were generated on an Illumina HiSeq 2500. A constant-region primer and ProtoScript II reverse transcriptase were used to reverse-transcribe TCRbeta-specific cDNA from roughly 0.55 ug total RNA. TCRbeta libraries were built with three nested multiplex PCR rounds, a slightly modified ARM-PCR procedure. Multiplex TRBV1-TRBV30 forward primers and a Cbeta reverse primer were used in the first two PCR rounds, each of which was run for about 10 cycles. The raw public reads went through TCRdb reprocessing: fastp at Q25, MiXCR clone calling, in-frame beta chains kept. Rows with one shared CDR3 protein collapse into an entry with the most common genes and DNA. The sample table lists approximately 100,000 distinct CDR3 sequences, under 70% of them with a count of one. The ten largest account for less than 15% of the sample.

Material: liver tumor tissue from sampling region 2. The cell subset or site tag for this specimen amounts to: tumor region T2, inferior pole. Receptor source: an older woman with primary liver carcinoma and hepatitis B virus infection.

This clonotype was detected many times. The V and J genes are TRBV7-8 and TRBJ2-7; D gene ambiguous. Germline-derived CDR1 and CDR2 are SGHVS and FQNEAQ. The CDR3 sequence is 11 residues long. V was cut by 0 bases and J by 5 bases, with 2 bases left in between. The CDR3 DNA follows: TGTGCCAGCAGCTTAGCCCACGAGCAGTACTTC. It is translated as CASSLAHEQYF.

This clonotype appeared once. Because the CDR3 is missing its conserved closing phenylalanine or tryptophan, this is likely a read error. This sequence joins TRBV12-3 or TRBV12-4 and TRBJ2-2; D gene unclear. CDR3 length: 15 residues. V was pared by 7 bases and J by 3 bases, with 15 bases between. The DNA of the CDR3 is TGTGCCAGCAATATCCGGGCCAAAGACACCGGGGAGCTGTTTTAT. This translates into CASNIRAKDTGELFY.

Turning to this clonotype: The final CDR3 position lacks the conserved phenylalanine or tryptophan, pointing to a likely read error. This chain joins TRBV7-9 and TRBJ2-6; either TRBD1 or TRBD2 may fit D (5 bases each). CDR3 length: 15 amino acids. Germline lookup yields CDR1 SEHNR and CDR2 FQNEAQ (reference sequence). The CDR3 loop reads CASSLEDIGVNVLTL. CDR3 nucleotide sequence: TGTGCCAGCAGCTTGGAGGACATCGGGGTCAACGTCCTGACTTTA.

A note on this clonotype: This could be a read error, since a much larger clone is one nucleotide away. The V gene is TRBV7-7, the J gene TRBJ2-3; TRBD1 agrees at 8 bases. The CDR3 consists of 16 residues. Germline assignment: CDR1 SSHAT and CDR2 FNYEAQ (reference sequence). In nucleotides, the CDR3 is TGTGCTAGCACCTTAGGGGCAGGGGGCCGGATAGATACGCAGTATTTT. Protein product: CASTLGAGGRIDTQYF.

A note on this clonotype: Germline and junction disagree at one end, which may indicate a read error. This chain joins TRBV5-8 and TRBJ2-3; 11 bases line up with TRBD2. Per the germline V gene, CDR1 is SGHTS and CDR2 is YDEGEE. The CDR3 consists of 16 residues. The chain's CDR3 is CANSLGLAGGVNTRYF. The CDR3, as DNA: TGTGCCAACAGCTTGGGATTAGCGGGAGGGGTGAATACGCGGTATTTT.

At least ten counts were recorded for this clonotype. V is TRBV4-1 and J is TRBJ1-5, with D maybe TRBD1 (5 bases). Deletions cut 0 bases from V and 5 bases from J, with 11 bases between. In germline, CDR1 is MGHRA, CDR2 YSYEKL. This CDR3 has 15 amino acids. The CDR3 here is CASSQDSGVYQPQHF. The DNA for the CDR3 is TGCGCCAGCAGCCAAGATTCGGGGGTATATCAGCCCCAGCATTTT.

This chain links TRBV10-3 with TRBJ1-4; D remains ambiguous. Per the germline V gene, CDR1 is ENHRY and CDR2 is SYGVKD. The CDR3 totals 15 residues. CDR3: CDISDAGSINEKLFF. The CDR3 coding sequence is TGTGACATTAGTGATGCCGGTTCGATTAATGAAAAACTGTTTTTT.

With regard to this clonotype: Without the conserved terminal phenylalanine or tryptophan, this CDR3 likely stems from a read error. The chain uses TRBV11-1 and TRBJ2-2; D unresolved. The CDR3 is made up of 14 amino acids. Germline V gene data show CDR1 as SGHAT and CDR2 as FQDESV (reference sequence). The CDR3: CASRPSLDAGELFL. The CDR3 nucleotides read TGTGCTAGCAGACCGAGCCTTGACGCCGGGGAGCTGTTTTTA.

This clonotype has at least ten counts. The genes are TRBV29-1 and TRBJ2-7, with 8 bases identical to TRBD2. The CDR3 covers 12 residues. Trimming at V came to 6 bases and at J to 3 bases, leaving 4 bases not matched to a gene. Germline-derived CDR1 and CDR2 are SQVTM and ANQGSEA. The CDR3 nucleotides read TGCAGCGTGGCCGGGACTAGCTACGAGCAGTACTTC. This sequence encodes CSVAGTSYEQYF.

Comment on this clonotype: The junction and the germline gene differ at one end; a read error may be behind it. The chain couples TRBV11-3 to TRBJ2-7; 10 bases fit TRBD2. The germline V gene has CDR1 SGHNT and CDR2 YENEEA. The CDR3 is made up of 20 amino acids. The CDR3 sequence: CASSLEASGRHLRTTYQQYF. The CDR3 region has the DNA TGTGCTAGTAGCTTAGAAGCTAGCGGGAGACATCTTCGGACAACCTACCAGCAGTACTTC.

The V and J genes are TRBV7-2 and TRBJ2-1; TRBD1 matches at 7 bases. This CDR3 is 18 amino acids long. V trimming: 1 base; J trimming: 6 bases; junction bases outside the gene matches: 15. Germline V CDR1 and CDR2: SGHTA, FQGNSA. DNA for the CDR3: TGTGCCAGCAGCTTAGACACAGGGGTCCCCTTTGGGGGCAATGAGCAGTTCTTC. Its translation is CASSLDTGVPFGGNEQFF.

For this clonotype: The CDR3 carries no conserved terminal phenylalanine or tryptophan, so it likely arises from a read error. V usage is TRBV11-3 and J usage is TRBJ2-1; no clear D. Germline CDR1 SGHNT, CDR2 YENEEA. This CDR3 spans 15 amino acids. CDR3 sequence (DNA): TGTGTCAGCAGCTTAGGAGATACCGCTGGGAATGAGCAGTTCCTC. Translating it yields CVSSLGDTAGNEQFL.